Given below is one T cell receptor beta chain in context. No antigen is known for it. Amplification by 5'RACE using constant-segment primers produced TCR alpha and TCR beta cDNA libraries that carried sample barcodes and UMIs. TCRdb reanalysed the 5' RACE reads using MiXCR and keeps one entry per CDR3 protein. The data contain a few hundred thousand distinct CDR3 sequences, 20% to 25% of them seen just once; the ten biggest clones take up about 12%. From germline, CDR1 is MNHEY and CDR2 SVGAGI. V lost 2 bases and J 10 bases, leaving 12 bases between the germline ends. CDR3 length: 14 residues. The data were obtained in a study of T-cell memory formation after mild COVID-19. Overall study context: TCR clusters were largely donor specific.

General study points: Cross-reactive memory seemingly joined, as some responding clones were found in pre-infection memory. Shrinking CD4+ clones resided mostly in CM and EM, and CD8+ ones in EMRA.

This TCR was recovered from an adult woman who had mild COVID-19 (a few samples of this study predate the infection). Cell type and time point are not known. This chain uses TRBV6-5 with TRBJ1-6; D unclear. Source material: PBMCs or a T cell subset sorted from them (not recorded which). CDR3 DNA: TGTGCCAGCAGTTACGGGGAGGGCTGGTCACCCCTCCACTTT. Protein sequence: CASSYGEGWSPLHF.